The rows below give T cell receptor beta chains drawn from one sample of a study of blood T cell repertoires in COVID-19. Repertoires were generated with immunoSEQ multiplex PCR, while TCRdb's copy carries only in-frame clones and drops some. There are 160,000 or so clones in the sample; 87% occur only once, and approximately 4.1% lies in the top ten. The sequencing sample was made of peripheral blood. The receptor source for this set is an older woman who had recovered from COVID-19. CDR3s include the opening cysteine and the closing phenylalanine or tryptophan. Fields, in order: V gene, CDR3 protein.

TRBV5-1 CASKDGGNGFTEAFF
TRBV27 CASSPGIRRGYTF
TRBV7-8 CASSGRGGSGANVLTF
TRBV19 CASSILASSYEQYF
TRBV4-2 CASSLPDRGYDGYTF
TRBV2 CATGGVNYGYTF
TRBV15 CATSRDMTDNEKLFF
TRBV4-1 CASSQDLTGALNEQFF
TRBV16 CASSQLHRGTDTQYF
TRBV11-2 CASSRDRGLDTQYF
TRBV19 CASSKDRGYGYTF
TRBV30 CAWSVSAGGPYTGELFF
TRBV6-5 CASSYSKQPRGELFF
TRBV7-8 CASSLGASTTYGYTF
TRBV13 CASSLLDPGVEQFF
TRBV6-1 CASSEGGQTNEKLFF
TRBV6-5 CASSYSNTKGNGELFF
TRBV7-2 CASSLVLRGHEQYF
TRBV28 CASSTPLTENNEKLFF
TRBV5-4 CASSSGEFYGYTF
TRBV27 CASSLRAGTYTYEQYF
TRBV5-6 CASSSKTGTSGGAETQYF
TRBV2 CASSGTGGFTGELFF
TRBV11-1 CASSSGDREGETQYF
TRBV19 CASSSSTSGEQYF
TRBV5-8 CASSEGQGGRTDTQYF
TRBV6-4 CASSERGGTDTQYF
TRBV2 CASILQGRTEAFF
TRBV5-1 CASRDRGYEKLFF
TRBV7-9 CAGDGDNEQFF
TRBV4-2 CASSQDGGPDTGELFF
TRBV5-1 CASSVQGGDTEAFF
TRBV24-1 CANQGQDRNTGELFF
TRBV5-6 CASSRQPGGGYTF
TRBV5-6 CASSLVMTGVTEAFF
TRBV3-1/TRBV3-2 CASSQERSSGGTDTQYF
TRBV11-2 CASSLEMTSGGAKSNEQFF
TRBV24-1 CATRGTGDWQPQHF
TRBV28 CASSSDGGYNSPLHF
TRBV5-4 CASSLWQAGNTIYF
TRBV5-1 CASSPGQAQETQYF
TRBV7-9 CASSRTGVDYEQYF
TRBV13 CASSHYGDTQYF
TRBV28 CASSPWDRGHTGELFF
TRBV7-2 CASGSGSGANVLTF
TRBV6-2/TRBV6-3 CASSYSTSGGAPSVQETQYF
TRBV6-2/TRBV6-3 CASSYIREAGDTEAFF
TRBV5-4 CASSFDRAHGYTF
TRBV4-3 CASSQGDTLNYGYTF
TRBV5-1 CASSLEPFSTDTQYF
TRBV3-1/TRBV3-2 CASSLSGFMNTEAFF
TRBV4-1 CASSQDFLPLETQYF
TRBV9 CASSVAGSGGHEQFF